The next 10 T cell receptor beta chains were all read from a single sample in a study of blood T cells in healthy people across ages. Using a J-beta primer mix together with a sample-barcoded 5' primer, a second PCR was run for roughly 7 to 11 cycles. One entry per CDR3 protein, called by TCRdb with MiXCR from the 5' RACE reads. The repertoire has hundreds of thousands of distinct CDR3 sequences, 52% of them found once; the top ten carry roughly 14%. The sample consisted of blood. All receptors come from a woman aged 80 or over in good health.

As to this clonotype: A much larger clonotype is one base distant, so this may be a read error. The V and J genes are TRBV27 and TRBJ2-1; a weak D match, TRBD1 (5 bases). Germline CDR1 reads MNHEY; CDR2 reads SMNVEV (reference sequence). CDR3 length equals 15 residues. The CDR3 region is CASSYSGSEYTEQFF. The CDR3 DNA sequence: TGTGCCAGCAGTTACTCAGGGTCAGAATACACTGAGCAGTTCTTC.

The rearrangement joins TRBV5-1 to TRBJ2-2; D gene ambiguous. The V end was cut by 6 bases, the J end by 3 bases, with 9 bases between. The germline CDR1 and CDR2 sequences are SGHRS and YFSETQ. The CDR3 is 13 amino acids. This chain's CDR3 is CASTGQDTGELFF. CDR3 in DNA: TGCGCCAGCACGGGTCAAGACACCGGGGAGCTGTTTTTT.

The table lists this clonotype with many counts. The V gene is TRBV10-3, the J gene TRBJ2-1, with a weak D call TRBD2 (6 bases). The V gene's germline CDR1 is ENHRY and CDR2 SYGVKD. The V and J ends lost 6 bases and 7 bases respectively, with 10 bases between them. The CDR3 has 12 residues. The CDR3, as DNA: TGTGCCATCAGGGGGACTCTTAATGAGCAGTTCTTC. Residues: CAIRGTLNEQFF.

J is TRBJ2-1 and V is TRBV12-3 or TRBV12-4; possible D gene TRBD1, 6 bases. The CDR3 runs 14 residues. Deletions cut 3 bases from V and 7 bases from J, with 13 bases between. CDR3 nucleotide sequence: TGTGCCAGCAGTTTTGGCCAGGGGTGGAATGAGCAGTTCTTC. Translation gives CASSFGQGWNEQFF.

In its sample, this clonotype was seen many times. The CDR3 loop reads CASSLWGDNEQFF. DNA of the CDR3: TGCGCCAGCAGCCTGTGGGGGGACAATGAGCAGTTCTTC. The J gene is TRBJ2-1, the V gene TRBV5-1, with D perhaps TRBD2 (6 bases). V was cut by 4 bases and J by 5 bases, with 10 bases left in between. Germline V CDR1 and CDR2: SGHRS, YFSETQ. The CDR3 length is 13 residues.

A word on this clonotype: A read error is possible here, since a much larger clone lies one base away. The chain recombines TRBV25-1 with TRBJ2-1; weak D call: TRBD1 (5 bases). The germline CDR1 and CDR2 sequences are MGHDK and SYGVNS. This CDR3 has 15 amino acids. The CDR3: CVSSELAGRYNEQFF. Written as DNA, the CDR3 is TGTGTCAGCAGTGAATTGGCAGGGCGCTACAATGAGCAGTTCTTC. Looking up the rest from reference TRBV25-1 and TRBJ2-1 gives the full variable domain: EADIYQTPRYLVIGTGKKITLECSQTMGHDKMYWYQQDPGMELHLIHYSYGVNSTEKGDLSSESTVSRIRTEHFPLTLESARPSHTSQYLCVSSELAGRYNEQFFGPGTRLTVL.

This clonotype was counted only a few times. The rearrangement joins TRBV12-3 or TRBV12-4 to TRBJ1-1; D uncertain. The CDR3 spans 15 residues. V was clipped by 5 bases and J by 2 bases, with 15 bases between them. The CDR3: CASSPIGVVNTEAFF. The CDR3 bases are TGTGCCAGCAGTCCCATTGGAGTTGTAAACACTGAAGCTTTCTTT.

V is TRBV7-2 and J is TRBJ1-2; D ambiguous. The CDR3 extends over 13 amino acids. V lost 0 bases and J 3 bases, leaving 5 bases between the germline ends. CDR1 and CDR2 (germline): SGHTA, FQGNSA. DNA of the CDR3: TGTGCCAGCAGCTTAGCGCGGGACTATGGCTACACCTTC. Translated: CASSLARDYGYTF.

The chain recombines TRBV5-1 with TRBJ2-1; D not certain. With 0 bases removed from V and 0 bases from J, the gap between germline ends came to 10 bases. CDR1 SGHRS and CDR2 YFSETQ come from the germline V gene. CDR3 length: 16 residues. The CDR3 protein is CASSLVYRPSYNEQFF. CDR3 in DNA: TGCGCCAGCAGCTTGGTTTATAGGCCCTCCTACAATGAGCAGTTCTTC.

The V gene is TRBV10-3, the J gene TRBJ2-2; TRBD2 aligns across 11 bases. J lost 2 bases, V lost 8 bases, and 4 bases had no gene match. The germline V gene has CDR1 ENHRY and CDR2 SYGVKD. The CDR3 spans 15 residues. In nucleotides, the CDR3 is TGTGCCATCCAGACTAGCGGGGCTAACACCGGGGAGCTGTTTTTT. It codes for CAIQTSGANTGELFF.